This T cell receptor (beta chain) was captured by sequencing in a study of CD8 T cells in Susac syndrome. Study conclusions and caveats: The TCR sequencing and HLA analysis in the study involved a relatively small number of individuals, as the study acknowledged.

This CDR3 region has 14 residues. Trimming left V 6 bases short and J 4 bases short, with 13 bases between. Looked up from germline, CDR1 is MNHNY and CDR2 is SVGAGI (reference sequence). Random hexamers primed reverse transcription of 0.5 to 1 ug RNA. An immunoSEQ multiplex PCR amplified TCR beta CDR3 over 54 Vbeta and 13 Jbeta. TCRdb re-called the immunoSEQ multiplex PCR reads with MiXCR, one entry per CDR3 protein. The table shows 170,000 or so distinct CDR3 sequences, with under 95% occurring only once. Peripheral blood CD8+ and CD4+ T cells were profiled by TCR beta sequencing. About this clonotype itself: Its antigen is currently unknown.

This chain joins TRBV6-6 and TRBJ1-5; D may be TRBD1 (5 bases). The sequence was obtained from a human donor with Susac syndrome. Sequences were obtained from CD4+ T cells from PBMCs. DNA for the CDR3: TGTGCCAGCAGACCGGGACGGACTAATCAGCCCCAGCATTTT. This encodes CASRPGRTNQPQHF.